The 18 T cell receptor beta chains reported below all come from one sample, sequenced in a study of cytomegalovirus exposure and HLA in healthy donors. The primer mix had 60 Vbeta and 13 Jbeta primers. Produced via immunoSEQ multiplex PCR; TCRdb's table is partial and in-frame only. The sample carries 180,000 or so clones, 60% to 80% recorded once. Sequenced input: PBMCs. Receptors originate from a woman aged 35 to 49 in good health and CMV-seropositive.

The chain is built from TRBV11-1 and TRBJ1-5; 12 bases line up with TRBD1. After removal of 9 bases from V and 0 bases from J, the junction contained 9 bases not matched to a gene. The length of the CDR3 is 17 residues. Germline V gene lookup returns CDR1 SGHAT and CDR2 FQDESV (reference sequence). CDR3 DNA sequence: TGTGCCAGTCCGGGACAGGGGGCGAACAATAGCAATCAGCCCCAGCATTTT. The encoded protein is CASPGQGANNSNQPQHF.

The CDR3, as DNA: TGTGCCAGCAGCCCTTCGGACAGGACGGGGTACGAGCAGTACTTC. Encoded protein: CASSPSDRTGYEQYF. The rearrangement links TRBV4-2 to TRBJ2-7; 7 bases match TRBD1. Germline CDR1 reads LGHNA; CDR2 reads YNFKEQ. Losses at the gene ends were 4 bases for V and 4 bases for J; bases not matched to a gene: 10. This CDR3 region has 15 residues.

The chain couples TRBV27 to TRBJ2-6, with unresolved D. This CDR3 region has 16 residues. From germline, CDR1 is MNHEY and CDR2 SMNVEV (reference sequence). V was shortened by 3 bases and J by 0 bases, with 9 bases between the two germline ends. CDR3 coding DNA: TGTGCCAGCAGTTTCGAGTTACCCTCTGGGGCCAACGTCCTGACTTTC. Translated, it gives CASSFELPSGANVLTF.

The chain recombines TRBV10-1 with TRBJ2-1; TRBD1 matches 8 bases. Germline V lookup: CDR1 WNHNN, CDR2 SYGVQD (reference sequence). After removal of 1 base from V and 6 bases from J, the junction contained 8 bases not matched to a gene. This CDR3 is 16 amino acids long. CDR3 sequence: CASSEFLTGGPNEQFF. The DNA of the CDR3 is TGCGCCAGCAGTGAGTTTTTAACAGGGGGTCCCAATGAGCAGTTCTTC.

The CDR3 is CASSIRPTGGAGELFF. The CDR3 region has the DNA TGTGCCAGCAGCATACGACCTACAGGGGGAGCCGGGGAGCTGTTTTTT. The rearrangement links TRBV5-4 to TRBJ2-2; TRBD1 agrees at 8 bases. With 4 bases clipped from V and 6 bases from J, the junction kept 11 bases outside the gene matches. The CDR3 length is 16 residues. In germline, CDR1 is SGHNT, CDR2 YYREEE (reference sequence).

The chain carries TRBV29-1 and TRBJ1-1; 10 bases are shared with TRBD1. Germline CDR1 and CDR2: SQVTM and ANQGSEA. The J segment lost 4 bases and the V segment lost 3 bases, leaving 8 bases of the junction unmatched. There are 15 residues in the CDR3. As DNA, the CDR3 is TGCAGCGTTGATCAGCAGGGACAGGGGTTCACTGAAGCTTTCTTT. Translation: CSVDQQGQGFTEAFF.

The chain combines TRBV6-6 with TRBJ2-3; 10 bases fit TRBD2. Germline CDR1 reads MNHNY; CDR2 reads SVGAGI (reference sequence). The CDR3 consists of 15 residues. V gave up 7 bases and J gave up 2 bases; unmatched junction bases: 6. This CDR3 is CASKEAGGLTDTQYF. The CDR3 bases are TGTGCCAGCAAGGAAGCGGGAGGGCTCACAGATACGCAGTATTTT.

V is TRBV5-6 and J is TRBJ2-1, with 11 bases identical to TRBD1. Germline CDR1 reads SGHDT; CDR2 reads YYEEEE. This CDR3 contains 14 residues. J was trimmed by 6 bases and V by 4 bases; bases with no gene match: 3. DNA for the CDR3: TGTGCCAGCAGCCCCGGGACAGGGGGCAATGAGCAGTTCTTC. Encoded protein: CASSPGTGGNEQFF.

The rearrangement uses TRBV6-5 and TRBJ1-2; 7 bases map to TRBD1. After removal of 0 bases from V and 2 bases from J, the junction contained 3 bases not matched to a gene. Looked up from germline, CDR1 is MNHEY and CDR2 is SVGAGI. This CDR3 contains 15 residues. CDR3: CASSYSLGGNYGYTF. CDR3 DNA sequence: TGTGCCAGCAGTTACTCATTAGGGGGCAACTATGGCTACACCTTC.

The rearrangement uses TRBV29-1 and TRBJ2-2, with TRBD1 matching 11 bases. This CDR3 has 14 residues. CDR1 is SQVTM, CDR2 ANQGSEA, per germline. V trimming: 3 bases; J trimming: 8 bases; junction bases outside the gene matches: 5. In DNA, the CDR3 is TGCAGCGTTGAGCTCGGACAGGGGGCGGGGGAGCTGTTTTTT. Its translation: CSVELGQGAGELFF.

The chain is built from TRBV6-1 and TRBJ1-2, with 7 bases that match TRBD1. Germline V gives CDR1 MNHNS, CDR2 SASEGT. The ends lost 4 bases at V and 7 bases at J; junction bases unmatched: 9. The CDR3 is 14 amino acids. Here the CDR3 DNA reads TGTGCCAGCAGTGTCGACAGGGTGTCGTCTGGCTACACCTTC. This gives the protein CASSVDRVSSGYTF.

The CDR3 sequence: CASIIVLDREYFNQPQHF. The CDR3 nucleotides read TGCGCCAGCATCATCGTCCTGGACAGGGAATATTTTAATCAGCCCCAGCATTTT. This chain uses TRBV10-1 with TRBJ1-5; 8 bases agree with TRBD1. Unmatched junction bases numbered 18, after V lost 7 bases and J lost 4 bases. The CDR3 is made up of 18 amino acids. Germline CDR1 reads WNHNN; CDR2 reads SYGVQD (reference sequence).

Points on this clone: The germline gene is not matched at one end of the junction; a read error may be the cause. The CDR3 DNA follows: TGTGCTAGCAGAATAGGACTAGCGGGAAACGGGGAGCTGTTTTTT. This translates into CASRIGLAGNGELFF. This rearrangement joins TRBV7-7 to TRBJ2-2; 12 positions match TRBD2. Per germline, CDR1 SSHAT and CDR2 FNYEAQ (reference sequence). The CDR3 consists of 15 residues.

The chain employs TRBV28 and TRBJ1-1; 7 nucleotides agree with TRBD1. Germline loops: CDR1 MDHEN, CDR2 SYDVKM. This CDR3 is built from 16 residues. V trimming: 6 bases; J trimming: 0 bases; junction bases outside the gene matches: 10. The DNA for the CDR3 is TGTGCCAGCAGGACAGGGTCCCTAGGCATGAACACTGAAGCTTTCTTT. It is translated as CASRTGSLGMNTEAFF.

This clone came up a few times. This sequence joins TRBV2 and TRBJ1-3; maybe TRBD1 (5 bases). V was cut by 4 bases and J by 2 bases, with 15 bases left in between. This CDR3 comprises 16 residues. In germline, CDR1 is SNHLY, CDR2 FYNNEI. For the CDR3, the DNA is TGTGCCAGCAGTGGTACCCCAGGGTCCCCTGGAAACACCATATATTTT. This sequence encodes CASSGTPGSPGNTIYF.

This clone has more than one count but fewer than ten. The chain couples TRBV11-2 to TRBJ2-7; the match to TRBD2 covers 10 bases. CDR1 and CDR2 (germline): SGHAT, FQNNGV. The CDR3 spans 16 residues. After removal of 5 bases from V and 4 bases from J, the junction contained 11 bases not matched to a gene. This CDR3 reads CASSPLQRTSGYEQYF. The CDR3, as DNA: TGTGCCAGCAGCCCGTTGCAGCGGACTAGCGGTTACGAGCAGTACTTC.

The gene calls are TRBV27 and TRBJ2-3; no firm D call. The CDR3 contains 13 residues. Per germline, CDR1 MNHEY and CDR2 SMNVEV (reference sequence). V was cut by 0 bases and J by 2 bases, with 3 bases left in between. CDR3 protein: CASSLSYTDTQYF. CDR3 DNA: TGTGCCAGCAGTTTATCCTACACAGATACGCAGTATTTT.

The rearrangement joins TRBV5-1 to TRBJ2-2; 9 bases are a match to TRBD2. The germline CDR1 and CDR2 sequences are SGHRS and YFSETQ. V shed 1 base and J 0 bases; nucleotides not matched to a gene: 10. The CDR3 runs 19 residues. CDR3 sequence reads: CASSLLPLSSGANTGELFF. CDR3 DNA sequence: TGCGCCAGCAGCTTGTTGCCCCTCTCTAGCGGGGCGAACACCGGGGAGCTGTTTTTT.